The 21 T cell receptor beta chains in this list originate from one sample, sequenced in a study of T cell changes during pregnancy in multiple sclerosis. Generated by immunoSEQ multiplex PCR, the TCRdb table keeps only in-frame clones and is missing some. This table holds roughly 54,000 clones, around 93% found once. This specimen consisted of CD4+ T cells from peripheral blood mononuclear cells, obtained after pregnancy. The receptors were sampled from a female donor with multiple sclerosis, enrolled in a pregnancy study.

The chain is built from TRBV21-1 and TRBJ1-4. TRBV21-1 is recorded as a pseudogene. This CDR3 region has 15 residues. CDR3 in amino acids: CASSKFGGAGEKLFF. The CDR3 DNA follows: TGTGCCAGCAGCAAGTTCGGGGGGGCGGGCGAAAAACTGTTTTTT.

The chain carries TRBV7-9 and TRBJ1-5; 9 bases are a match to TRBD1. With 5 bases clipped from V and 3 bases from J, the junction kept 11 bases outside the gene matches. Germline lookup yields CDR1 SEHNR and CDR2 FQNEAQ (reference sequence). The CDR3 extends over 17 amino acids. CDR3 protein: CASSPGPGTGTNQPQHF. The CDR3 DNA follows: TGTGCCAGCAGCCCCGGTCCCGGGACAGGGACCAATCAGCCCCAGCATTTT.

J is TRBJ1-1 and V is TRBV7-2; 7 nucleotides agree with TRBD1. The CDR3 sequence is 13 residues long. Looked up from germline, CDR1 is SGHTA and CDR2 is FQGNSA. With 0 bases clipped from V and 12 bases from J, the junction kept 7 bases outside the gene matches. CDR3 sequence reads: CASSLAIRGETFF. The DNA for the CDR3 is TGTGCCAGCAGCTTAGCCATCAGGGGGGAGACTTTCTTT.

The rearrangement uses TRBV6-5 and TRBJ1-1; 7 nucleotides agree with TRBD1. Germline CDR1 reads MNHEY; CDR2 reads SVGAGI. Trimming removed 6 bases from V and 6 bases from J; junction bases left unmatched: 4. The CDR3 loop spans 12 amino acids. CDR3 sequence (DNA): TGTGCCAGCAGGAGTACAGGGGCTGAAGCTTTCTTT. Its translation: CASRSTGAEAFF.

This chain uses TRBV2 with TRBJ2-1; 8 nucleotides align to TRBD1. CDR1 is SNHLY and CDR2 is FYNNEI in the germline V gene. The CDR3 covers 15 residues. The V gene end was trimmed by 6 bases and the J gene end by 2 bases; junction bases not matched to a gene: 6. The CDR3: CASRRLTGAYNEQFF. As DNA, the CDR3 is TGTGCCAGCAGGAGGTTGACAGGGGCCTACAATGAGCAGTTCTTC.

The chain has TRBV6-5 and TRBJ2-7, with a tentative D call TRBD1 (7 bases). The CDR3 has 15 residues. The V end lost 5 bases, the J end lost 4 bases, and 18 bases lay between the germline ends. In germline, CDR1 is MNHEY, CDR2 SVGAGI. CDR3 in amino acids: CASSIGGGTYYEQYF. The CDR3 coding sequence is TGTGCCAGCAGTATCGGAGGGGGCACTTATTACGAGCAGTACTTC.

This clone was seen only once. This chain connects TRBV30 to TRBJ2-6, with TRBD1 as a possible D gene (6 bases). This CDR3 region has 14 residues. The V end lost 0 bases, the J end lost 3 bases, and 6 bases lay between the germline ends. Germline CDR1 and CDR2: GTSNPN and SVGIG (reference sequence). Here the CDR3 reads CAWSVQGGANVLTF. The CDR3 region has the DNA TGTGCCTGGAGTGTACAGGGTGGGGCCAACGTCCTGACTTTC.

This chain joins TRBV5-1 and TRBJ2-2; maybe TRBD1 (6 bases). The CDR3 has 14 amino acids. V was clipped by 3 bases and J by 7 bases, with 13 bases between them. Germline V gene data show CDR1 as SGHRS and CDR2 as YFSETQ. In DNA, the CDR3 is TGCGCCAGCAGCTGGGGACGAGGGGGCGGGGAGCTGTTTTTT. This sequence encodes CASSWGRGGGELFF.

This clone was seen just once. The chain couples TRBV11-2 to TRBJ2-7; 10 bases map to TRBD1. Germline CDR1 is SGHAT and CDR2 is FQNNGV. This CDR3 contains 15 residues. Trimming removed 0 bases from V and 2 bases from J; junction bases left unmatched: 1. The CDR3, as DNA: TGTGCCAGCAGCTTAGAAGGGACAGGGGCCTACGAGCAGTACTTC. Translating gives CASSLEGTGAYEQYF.

The V and J genes are TRBV29-1 and TRBJ2-1; 8 positions agree with TRBD1. CDR3 length: 14 amino acids. Trimming took 7 bases from V and 4 from J; bases not matched to a gene: 9. Per germline, CDR1 SQVTM and CDR2 ANQGSEA. The CDR3 region has the DNA TGCAGCGGGAGTCAGGGGGCTGGGTACAATGAGCAGTTCTTC. This sequence encodes CSGSQGAGYNEQFF.

The genes are TRBV10-3 and TRBJ1-1, with TRBD1 matching over 8 bases. Germline CDR1 and CDR2: ENHRY and SYGVKD. The CDR3 is made up of 15 amino acids. J was trimmed by 3 bases and V by 8 bases; bases with no gene match: 11. CDR3 nucleotides: TGTGCCATCGGGCAGGGGGCCTTGGATGACACTGAAGCTTTCTTT. It encodes CAIGQGALDDTEAFF.

J is TRBJ1-4 and V is TRBV6-5, with 8 bases lining up with TRBD1. The V gene's germline CDR1 is MNHEY and CDR2 SVGAGI. With 0 bases clipped from V and 4 bases from J, the junction kept 1 base outside the gene matches. CDR3 length equals 15 residues. Here the CDR3 reads CASSYSQGGNEKLFF. In DNA, the CDR3 is TGTGCCAGCAGTTACTCACAGGGGGGTAATGAAAAACTGTTTTTT.

This clone was seen a single time. This chain joins TRBV14 and TRBJ2-3, with 8 positions matching TRBD1. V trimming: 4 bases; J trimming: 6 bases; junction bases outside the gene matches: 6. CDR1 and CDR2 from the germline V gene are SGHDN and FVKESK. The CDR3 consists of 14 residues. This CDR3 is CASSPRGLGDTQYF. The CDR3 DNA sequence: TGTGCCAGCAGCCCCAGGGGGCTGGGGGATACGCAGTATTTT. The full variable domain, with the rest looked up from reference TRBV14 and TRBJ2-3, is EAGVTQFPSHSVIEKGQTVTLRCDPISGHDNLYWYRRVMGKEIKFLLHFVKESKQDESGMPNNRFLAERTGGTYSTLKVQPAELEDSGVYFCASSPRGLGDTQYFGPGTRLTVL.

This clone was seen once. The CDR3 is CASSRGGAVAGELFF. Written as DNA, the CDR3 is TGCGCCAGCAGCCGCGGGGGGGCGGTCGCCGGGGAGCTGTTTTTT. J is TRBJ2-2 and V is TRBV5-1, with 9 nucleotides matching TRBD2. Germline V lookup: CDR1 SGHRS, CDR2 YFSETQ. The CDR3 totals 15 residues. Trimming removed 4 bases from V and 6 bases from J; junction bases left unmatched: 7.

In DNA, the CDR3 is TGTGCCAGCAGTTACTTGACTACCCAGTACTTC. Protein sequence: CASSYLTTQYF. V and J are TRBV6-5 and TRBJ2-5; D not resolved. Germline CDR1 and CDR2: MNHEY and SVGAGI. Trimming shortened V by 1 base and J by 8 bases, and 5 bases separated the two germline ends. The CDR3 sequence is 11 residues long.

The CDR3 reads CASSYGQNYYGYTF. For the CDR3, the DNA is TGTGCCAGCAGTTACGGGCAAAACTACTATGGCTACACCTTC. This chain joins TRBV6-5 and TRBJ1-2; D unresolved. The CDR3 has 14 residues. Per germline, CDR1 MNHEY and CDR2 SVGAGI. Between the trimmed V and J ends, which lost 2 bases and 3 bases, there was a span of 10 bases.

The chain links TRBV6-1 to TRBJ2-3, with a weak D call TRBD1 (6 bases). Germline V gives CDR1 MNHNS, CDR2 SASEGT. The V end lost 3 bases, the J end lost 1 base, and 11 bases lay between the germline ends. This CDR3 has 15 residues. The CDR3 nucleotides read TGTGCCAGCAGTGATCAGGGGATGGGCACAGATACGCAGTATTTT. It yields the protein CASSDQGMGTDTQYF.

The chain joins TRBV2 to TRBJ2-1, with TRBD1 matching 7 bases. CDR1 is SNHLY, CDR2 FYNNEI, per germline. This CDR3 comprises 16 residues. The ends lost 6 bases at V and 0 bases at J; junction bases unmatched: 8. The CDR3 region is CASRRTGLSSYNEQFF. DNA of the CDR3: TGTGCCAGCAGGCGGACAGGCCTGAGCTCCTACAATGAGCAGTTCTTC.

The chain joins TRBV6-1 to TRBJ1-2; TRBD1 agrees at 9 bases. Germline CDR1 and CDR2: MNHNS and SASEGT. CDR3 length equals 11 residues. V trimming: 7 bases; J trimming: 8 bases; junction bases outside the gene matches: 2. CDR3 loop: CASNRGLGYTF. CDR3 nucleotides: TGTGCCAGCAACAGGGGGCTCGGCTACACCTTC.

The rearrangement joins TRBV7-9 to TRBJ1-2; 7 nucleotides agree with TRBD1. Trimming removed 5 bases from V and 2 bases from J; junction bases left unmatched: 2. Germline-derived CDR1 and CDR2 are SEHNR and FQNEAQ (reference sequence). CDR3 length equals 13 residues. The CDR3 DNA sequence: TGTGCCAGCAGCCCGACAGGGAACTATGGCTACACCTTC. This codes for CASSPTGNYGYTF.

The rearrangement uses TRBV10-3 and TRBJ2-3, with TRBD2 identical over 7 bases. J gave up 3 bases and V 0 bases, and 9 bases lay outside the gene matches. The CDR3 has 17 amino acids. From germline, CDR1 is ENHRY and CDR2 SYGVKD. In DNA, the CDR3 is TGTGCCATCAGTGAGTCGACTGGGACTACGTCGACAGATACGCAGTATTTT. Its translation is CAISESTGTTSTDTQYF.